The rows below give T cell receptor beta chains drawn from one sample of a study of blood T cell repertoires in COVID-19. Sequencing used immunoSEQ multiplex PCR; TCRdb keeps in-frame clones, though not all of them. The repertoire holds about 47,000 clones, with approximately 84% as singletons. The sequenced sample consisted of peripheral blood. These receptors came from a man aged 50 or older with acute or convalescent COVID-19. CDR3s include the opening cysteine and the closing phenylalanine or tryptophan. The order of the fields is V gene, D gene, clone size, J gene, CDR3 protein, CDR3 DNA. D genes are given only for firm matches. The size field is filled for only some rows; it gives once, few, many or a size class.

V gene: TRBV6-5
D gene: TRBD1
clone size: -
J gene: TRBJ2-7
CDR3 protein: CASSPGTAYEQYF
CDR3 DNA: TGTGCCAGCAGTCCCGGGACAGCCTACGAGCAGTACTTC

V gene: TRBV6-4
D gene: TRBD1
clone size: few
J gene: TRBJ1-6
CDR3 protein: CASSDGTGGNSPLHF
CDR3 DNA: TGTGCCAGCAGTGACGGGACAGGGGGCAATTCACCCCTCCACTTT

V gene: TRBV6-8
D gene: TRBD2
clone size: few
J gene: TRBJ2-1
CDR3 protein: CASTRWASGPRSYNEQFF
CDR3 DNA: TGTGCCAGCACCCGATGGGCTAGCGGGCCTAGGTCCTACAATGAGCAGTTCTTC

V gene: TRBV2
D gene: TRBD2
clone size: once
J gene: TRBJ2-5
CDR3 protein: CASRDGLARGTQYF
CDR3 DNA: TGTGCCAGCAGGGACGGACTAGCCCGCGGGACCCAGTACTTC

V gene: TRBV3-1/TRBV3-2
D gene: -
clone size: -
J gene: TRBJ2-7
CDR3 protein: CASSQDRISYEQYF
CDR3 DNA: TGTGCCAGCAGCCAAGACCGTATTTCCTACGAGCAGTACTTC

V gene: TRBV21-1
D gene: -
clone size: -
J gene: TRBJ2-1
CDR3 protein: CASSSERPESDRGSYNEQFF
CDR3 DNA: TGTGCCAGCAGCTCTGAAAGGCCTGAGAGTGACAGGGGCTCCTACAATGAGCAGTTCTTC

V gene: TRBV5-1
D gene: TRBD2
clone size: once
J gene: TRBJ2-7
CDR3 protein: CASSLGRAGGSYEQYF
CDR3 DNA: TGCGCCAGCAGCTTGGGGCGAGCGGGAGGGTCCTACGAGCAGTACTTC

V gene: TRBV10-3
D gene: TRBD1
clone size: -
J gene: TRBJ1-4
CDR3 protein: CAISDVFGTGSEKLFF
CDR3 DNA: TGTGCCATCAGTGATGTCTTCGGGACAGGGTCTGAAAAACTGTTTTTT

V gene: TRBV4-1
D gene: -
clone size: few
J gene: TRBJ1-2
CDR3 protein: CASSQFFTGNYGYTF
CDR3 DNA: TGCGCCAGCAGCCAGTTTTTTACCGGGAACTATGGCTACACCTTC

V gene: TRBV5-1
D gene: TRBD2
clone size: -
J gene: TRBJ2-7
CDR3 protein: CASSLAGGNSYEQYF
CDR3 DNA: TGCGCCAGCAGCTTGGCCGGGGGGAACTCCTACGAGCAGTACTTC

V gene: TRBV2
D gene: -
clone size: -
J gene: TRBJ2-7
CDR3 protein: CASSMTVWAYEQYF
CDR3 DNA: TGTGCCAGCAGTATGACAGTGTGGGCCTACGAGCAGTACTTC

V gene: TRBV7-2
D gene: -
clone size: -
J gene: TRBJ2-5
CDR3 protein: CASSLANRAETQYF
CDR3 DNA: TGTGCCAGCAGCTTAGCGAACAGGGCAGAGACCCAGTACTTC

V gene: TRBV5-4
D gene: -
clone size: -
J gene: TRBJ2-1
CDR3 protein: CASSSRSTSRGVDEQFF
CDR3 DNA: TGTGCCAGCAGTTCTAGGAGCACTAGTCGCGGCGTGGATGAGCAGTTCTTC

V gene: TRBV18
D gene: -
clone size: -
J gene: TRBJ2-3
CDR3 protein: CASSSREDTQYF
CDR3 DNA: TGTGCCAGCTCCTCCAGGGAAGATACGCAGTATTTT

V gene: TRBV28
D gene: TRBD2
clone size: -
J gene: TRBJ2-2
CDR3 protein: CASSTLSGRAVTGELFF
CDR3 DNA: TGTGCCAGCAGTACCCTTAGCGGGAGGGCCGTGACCGGGGAGCTGTTTTTT

V gene: TRBV24-1
D gene: -
clone size: -
J gene: TRBJ2-3
CDR3 protein: CATSDLQSGGTQYF
CDR3 DNA: TGTGCCACCAGTGATTTGCAATCTGGCGGGACGCAGTATTTT

V gene: TRBV6-5
D gene: -
clone size: -
J gene: TRBJ1-5
CDR3 protein: CASSSPAGGIQPQHF
CDR3 DNA: TGTGCCAGCAGCTCCCCAGCGGGGGGCATTCAGCCCCAGCATTTT

V gene: TRBV19
D gene: -
clone size: -
J gene: TRBJ2-1
CDR3 protein: CASSTRAYNEQFF
CDR3 DNA: TGTGCCAGTAGTACTCGGGCCTACAATGAGCAGTTCTTC

V gene: TRBV5-6
D gene: TRBD2
clone size: -
J gene: TRBJ2-1
CDR3 protein: CASLAGTSYNEQFF
CDR3 DNA: TGTGCCAGCCTAGCGGGGACCTCCTACAATGAGCAGTTCTTC

V gene: TRBV5-4
D gene: TRBD1
clone size: -
J gene: TRBJ1-2
CDR3 protein: CASSTGQGTNNYGYTF
CDR3 DNA: TGTGCCAGCAGCACGGGACAGGGGACAAATAACTATGGCTACACCTTC

V gene: TRBV11-3
D gene: TRBD2
clone size: once
J gene: TRBJ2-5
CDR3 protein: CASSPSSGGGETQYF
CDR3 DNA: TGTGCCAGCAGCCCCTCGAGCGGGGGGGGAGAGACCCAGTACTTC

V gene: TRBV7-6
D gene: TRBD1
clone size: -
J gene: TRBJ1-2
CDR3 protein: CASSQQLDRGGYGYTF
CDR3 DNA: TGTGCCAGCAGCCAGCAACTCGACAGGGGAGGGTATGGCTACACCTTC

V gene: TRBV29-1
D gene: TRBD2
clone size: -
J gene: TRBJ2-1
CDR3 protein: CSALTGTSHSYNEQFF
CDR3 DNA: TGCAGCGCCTTAACCGGGACTAGCCATTCCTACAATGAGCAGTTCTTC

V gene: TRBV5-3
D gene: -
clone size: -
J gene: TRBJ2-7
CDR3 protein: CARSADQQTETYEQYF
CDR3 DNA: TGTGCCAGAAGCGCAGACCAGCAGACAGAAACCTACGAGCAGTACTTC

V gene: TRBV10-2
D gene: -
clone size: -
J gene: TRBJ1-6
CDR3 protein: CASTTGEGNSPLHF
CDR3 DNA: TGCGCCAGCACAACGGGGGAGGGAAATTCACCCCTCCACTTT

V gene: TRBV10-3
D gene: -
clone size: -
J gene: TRBJ2-5
CDR3 protein: CAINTPGEETQYF
CDR3 DNA: TGTGCCATCAATACACCGGGAGAAGAGACCCAGTACTTC

V gene: TRBV29-1
D gene: -
clone size: -
J gene: TRBJ2-7
CDR3 protein: CSVGTDSYEQYF
CDR3 DNA: TGCAGCGTTGGGACAGATTCCTACGAGCAGTACTTC

V gene: TRBV24-1
D gene: TRBD2
clone size: -
J gene: TRBJ2-7
CDR3 protein: CATSDGKSGGISEQYF
CDR3 DNA: TGTGCCACCAGTGATGGGAAAAGCGGGGGTATCTCCGAGCAGTACTTC

V gene: TRBV30
D gene: -
clone size: -
J gene: TRBJ2-1
CDR3 protein: CAWSVHGGTYNEQFF
CDR3 DNA: TGTGCCTGGAGTGTACACGGGGGAACCTACAATGAGCAGTTCTTC

V gene: TRBV13
D gene: TRBD1
clone size: -
J gene: TRBJ2-3
CDR3 protein: CASTRGQLSTDTQYF
CDR3 DNA: TGTGCCAGCACGAGGGGGCAATTAAGCACAGATACGCAGTATTTT

V gene: TRBV19
D gene: -
clone size: once
J gene: TRBJ2-1
CDR3 protein: CASSKGDITNEQFF
CDR3 DNA: TGTGCCAGTAGTAAAGGTGACATAACCAATGAGCAGTTCTTC

V gene: TRBV11-2
D gene: TRBD2
clone size: -
J gene: TRBJ2-1
CDR3 protein: CASSLVLAGGIWPYNEQFF
CDR3 DNA: TGTGCCAGCAGCTTAGTACTAGCGGGAGGGATTTGGCCCTACAATGAGCAGTTCTTC

V gene: TRBV6-5
D gene: -
clone size: -
J gene: TRBJ2-6
CDR3 protein: CASDPYGANVLTF
CDR3 DNA: TGTGCCAGTGATCCCTATGGGGCCAACGTCCTGACTTTC

V gene: TRBV28
D gene: -
clone size: -
J gene: TRBJ2-7
CDR3 protein: CASSNPVFYEQYF
CDR3 DNA: TGTGCCAGCAGTAACCCAGTCTTCTACGAGCAGTACTTC

V gene: TRBV18
D gene: -
clone size: -
J gene: TRBJ2-7
CDR3 protein: CASSPHDEQYF
CDR3 DNA: TGTGCCAGCTCACCCCATGACGAGCAGTACTTC

V gene: TRBV29-1
D gene: -
clone size: -
J gene: TRBJ2-3
CDR3 protein: CSPEARTDTQYF
CDR3 DNA: TGCAGCCCTGAGGCAAGGACAGATACGCAGTATTTT

V gene: TRBV27
D gene: -
clone size: -
J gene: TRBJ2-3
CDR3 protein: CASSLSIGSTTDTQYF
CDR3 DNA: TGTGCCAGCAGTTTATCGATCGGGAGTACAACAGATACGCAGTATTTT

V gene: TRBV7-8
D gene: -
clone size: -
J gene: TRBJ2-2
CDR3 protein: CASSLSGVTNTGELFF
CDR3 DNA: TGTGCCAGCAGTCTTTCAGGGGTTACGAACACCGGGGAGCTGTTTTTT

V gene: TRBV5-1
D gene: TRBD1
clone size: -
J gene: TRBJ2-7
CDR3 protein: CASSSQGYEQYF
CDR3 DNA: TGCGCCAGCAGCTCACAGGGGTACGAGCAGTACTTC

V gene: TRBV3-1/TRBV3-2
D gene: TRBD2
clone size: -
J gene: TRBJ2-7
CDR3 protein: CASSQGLASGEQYF
CDR3 DNA: TGTGCCAGCAGCCAAGGACTAGCATCGGGCGAGCAGTACTTC

V gene: TRBV27
D gene: TRBD2
clone size: -
J gene: TRBJ2-1
CDR3 protein: CASSLPSGRALNEQFF
CDR3 DNA: TGTGCCAGCAGTTTACCTAGCGGGAGGGCCCTTAATGAGCAGTTCTTC

V gene: TRBV5-1
D gene: TRBD1
clone size: -
J gene: TRBJ2-7
CDR3 protein: CASSFAGGREQYF
CDR3 DNA: TGCGCCAGCAGCTTCGCAGGGGGCAGGGAGCAGTACTTC